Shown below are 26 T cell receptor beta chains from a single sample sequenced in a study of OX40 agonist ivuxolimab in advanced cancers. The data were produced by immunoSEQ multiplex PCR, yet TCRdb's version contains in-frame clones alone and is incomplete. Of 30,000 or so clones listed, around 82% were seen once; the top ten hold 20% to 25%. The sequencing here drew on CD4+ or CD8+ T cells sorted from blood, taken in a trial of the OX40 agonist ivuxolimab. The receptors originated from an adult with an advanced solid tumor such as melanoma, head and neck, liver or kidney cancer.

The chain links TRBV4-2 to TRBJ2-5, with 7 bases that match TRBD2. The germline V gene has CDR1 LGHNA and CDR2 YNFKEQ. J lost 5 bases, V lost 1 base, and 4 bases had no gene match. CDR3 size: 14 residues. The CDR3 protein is CASSQGAGGETQYF. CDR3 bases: TGTGCCAGCAGCCAAGGGGCCGGGGGGGAGACCCAGTACTTC.

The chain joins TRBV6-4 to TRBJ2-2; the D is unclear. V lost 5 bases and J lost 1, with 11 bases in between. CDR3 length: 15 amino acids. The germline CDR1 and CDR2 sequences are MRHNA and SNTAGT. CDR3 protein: CASSRVQGNTGELFF. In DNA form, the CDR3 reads TGTGCCAGCAGTCGAGTTCAAGGGAACACCGGGGAGCTGTTTTTT.

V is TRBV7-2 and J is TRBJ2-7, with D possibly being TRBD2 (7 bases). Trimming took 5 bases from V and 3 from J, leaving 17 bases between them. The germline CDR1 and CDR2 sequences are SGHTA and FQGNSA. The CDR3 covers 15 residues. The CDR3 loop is CASSHTGGRDYEQYF. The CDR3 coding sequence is TGTGCCAGCAGCCACACGGGGGGCCGAGACTACGAGCAGTACTTC. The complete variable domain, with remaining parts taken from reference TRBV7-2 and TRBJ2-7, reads GAGVSQSPSNKVTEKGKDVELRCDPISGHTALYWYRQSLGQGLEFLIYFQGNSAPDKSGLPSDRFSAERTGGSVSTLTIQRTQQEDSAVYLCASSHTGGRDYEQYFGPGTRLTVT.

Here the CDR3 DNA reads TGTGCCAGTAGTATAGTCTTCGAGGAGAAACTGTTTTTT. As protein: CASSIVFEEKLFF. The chain employs TRBV19 and TRBJ1-4; no firm D call. Between the trimmed V and J ends, which lost 1 base and 11 bases, there was a span of 11 bases. Germline V gene data show CDR1 as LNHDA and CDR2 as SQIVND (reference sequence). The CDR3 covers 13 residues.

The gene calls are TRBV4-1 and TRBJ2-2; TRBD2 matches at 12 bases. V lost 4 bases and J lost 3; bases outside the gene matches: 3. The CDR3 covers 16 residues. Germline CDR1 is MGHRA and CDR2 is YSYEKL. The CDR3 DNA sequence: TGCGCCAGCAGCCCTAGCGGGGGGGCCTACACCGGGGAGCTGTTTTTT. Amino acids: CASSPSGGAYTGELFF.

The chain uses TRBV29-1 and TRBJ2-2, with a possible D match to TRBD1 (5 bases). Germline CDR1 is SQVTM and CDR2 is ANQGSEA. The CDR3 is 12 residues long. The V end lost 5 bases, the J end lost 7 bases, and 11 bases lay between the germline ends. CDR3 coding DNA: TGCAGCGTTCTCAGGGTACGCGGGGAGCTGTTTTTT. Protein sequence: CSVLRVRGELFF.

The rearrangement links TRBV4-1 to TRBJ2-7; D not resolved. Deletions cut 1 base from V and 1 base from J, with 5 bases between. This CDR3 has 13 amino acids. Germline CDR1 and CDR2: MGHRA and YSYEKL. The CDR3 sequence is CASSQVDSYEQYF. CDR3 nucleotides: TGCGCCAGCAGCCAAGTTGATTCCTACGAGCAGTACTTC.

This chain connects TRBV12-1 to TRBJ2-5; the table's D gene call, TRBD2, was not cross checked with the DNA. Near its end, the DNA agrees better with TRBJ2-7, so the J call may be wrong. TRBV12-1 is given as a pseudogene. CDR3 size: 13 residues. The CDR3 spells CASSFDSDYEQYF. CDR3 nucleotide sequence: TGTGCCAGCAGCTTTGACAGTGACTACGAGCAGTACTTC.

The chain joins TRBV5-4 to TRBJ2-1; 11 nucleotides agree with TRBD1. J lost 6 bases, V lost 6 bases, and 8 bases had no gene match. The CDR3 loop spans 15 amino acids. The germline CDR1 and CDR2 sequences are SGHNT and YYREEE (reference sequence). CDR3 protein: CASNPTGTGGNEQFF. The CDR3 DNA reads TGTGCCAGCAACCCTACCGGGACAGGGGGCAATGAGCAGTTCTTC.

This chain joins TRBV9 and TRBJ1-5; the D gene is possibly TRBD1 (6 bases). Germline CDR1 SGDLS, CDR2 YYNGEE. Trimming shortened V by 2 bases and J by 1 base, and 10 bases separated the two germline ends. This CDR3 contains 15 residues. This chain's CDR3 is CASSVSGASNQPQHF. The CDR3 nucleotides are TGTGCCAGCAGCGTGTCAGGGGCGAGCAATCAGCCCCAGCATTTT.

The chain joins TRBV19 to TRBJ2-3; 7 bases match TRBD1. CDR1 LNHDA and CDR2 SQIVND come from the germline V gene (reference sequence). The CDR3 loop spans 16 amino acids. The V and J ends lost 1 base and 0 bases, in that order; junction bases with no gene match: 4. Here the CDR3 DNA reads TGTGCCAGTAGTATAGCGGACAGGTACAGCACAGATACGCAGTATTTT. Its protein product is CASSIADRYSTDTQYF.

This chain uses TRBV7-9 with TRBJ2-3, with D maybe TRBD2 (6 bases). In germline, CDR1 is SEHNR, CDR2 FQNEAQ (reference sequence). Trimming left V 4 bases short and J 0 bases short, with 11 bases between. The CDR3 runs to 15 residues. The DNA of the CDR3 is TGTGCCAGCAGCTCCGGGACTTTTAGCACAGATACGCAGTATTTT. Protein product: CASSSGTFSTDTQYF.

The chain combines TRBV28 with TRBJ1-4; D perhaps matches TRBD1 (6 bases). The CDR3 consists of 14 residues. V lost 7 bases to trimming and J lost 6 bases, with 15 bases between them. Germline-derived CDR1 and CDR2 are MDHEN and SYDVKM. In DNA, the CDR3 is TGTGCCAGCACCCCCGATGGGGGCGATGAAAAACTGTTTTTT. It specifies CASTPDGGDEKLFF.

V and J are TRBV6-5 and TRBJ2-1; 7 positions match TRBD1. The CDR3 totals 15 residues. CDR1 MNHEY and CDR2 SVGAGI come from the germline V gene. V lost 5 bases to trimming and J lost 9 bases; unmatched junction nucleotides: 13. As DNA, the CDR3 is TGTGCCAGCAGTCACAACCGCCTGACAGGGTCTGAGCAGTTCTTC. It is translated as CASSHNRLTGSEQFF.

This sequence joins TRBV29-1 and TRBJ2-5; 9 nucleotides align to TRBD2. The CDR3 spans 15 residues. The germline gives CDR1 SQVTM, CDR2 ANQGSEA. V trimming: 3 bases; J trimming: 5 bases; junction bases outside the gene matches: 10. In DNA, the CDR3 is TGCAGCGTTGATCGCGGGGGGGAGTACTGGGAGACCCAGTACTTC. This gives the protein CSVDRGGEYWETQYF.

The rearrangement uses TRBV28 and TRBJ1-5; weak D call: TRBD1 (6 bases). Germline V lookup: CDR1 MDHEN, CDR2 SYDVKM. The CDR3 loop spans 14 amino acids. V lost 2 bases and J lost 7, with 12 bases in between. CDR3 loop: CASSLAEGGQPQHF. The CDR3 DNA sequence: TGTGCCAGCAGTTTAGCAGAGGGGGGACAGCCCCAGCATTTT.

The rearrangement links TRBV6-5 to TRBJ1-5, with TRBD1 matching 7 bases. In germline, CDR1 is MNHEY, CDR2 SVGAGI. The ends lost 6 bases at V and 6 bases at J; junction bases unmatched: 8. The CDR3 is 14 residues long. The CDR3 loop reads CASSLDRVGQPQHF. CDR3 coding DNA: TGTGCCAGCAGCCTAGACAGGGTTGGTCAGCCCCAGCATTTT.

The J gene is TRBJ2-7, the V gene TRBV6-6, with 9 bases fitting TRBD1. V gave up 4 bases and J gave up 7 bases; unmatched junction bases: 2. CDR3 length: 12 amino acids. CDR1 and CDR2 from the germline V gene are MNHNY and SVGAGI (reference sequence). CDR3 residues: CASSSGQGEQYF. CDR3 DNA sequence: TGTGCCAGCAGTTCGGGACAGGGAGAGCAGTACTTC.

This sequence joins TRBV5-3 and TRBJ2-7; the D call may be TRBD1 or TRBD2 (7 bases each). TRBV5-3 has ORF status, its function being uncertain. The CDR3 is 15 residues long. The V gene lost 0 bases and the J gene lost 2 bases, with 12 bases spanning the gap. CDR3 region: CARSLAAGGAYEQYF. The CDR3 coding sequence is TGTGCCAGAAGCTTGGCTGCAGGGGGGGCCTACGAGCAGTACTTC.

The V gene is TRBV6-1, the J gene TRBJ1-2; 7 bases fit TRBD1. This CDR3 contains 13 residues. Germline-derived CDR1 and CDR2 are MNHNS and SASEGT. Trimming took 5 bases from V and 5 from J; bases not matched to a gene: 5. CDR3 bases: TGTGCCAGCAGTCCGACAGGGCCTTATGGCTACACCTTC. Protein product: CASSPTGPYGYTF.

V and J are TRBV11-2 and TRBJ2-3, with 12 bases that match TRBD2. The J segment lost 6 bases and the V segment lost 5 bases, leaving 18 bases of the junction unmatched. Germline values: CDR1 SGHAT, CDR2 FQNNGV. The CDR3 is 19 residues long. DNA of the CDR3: TGTGCCAGCAGCCCCCCGTGGGCTAGCGGGAGGGGGGTTGTCGATACGCAGTATTTT. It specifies CASSPPWASGRGVVDTQYF.

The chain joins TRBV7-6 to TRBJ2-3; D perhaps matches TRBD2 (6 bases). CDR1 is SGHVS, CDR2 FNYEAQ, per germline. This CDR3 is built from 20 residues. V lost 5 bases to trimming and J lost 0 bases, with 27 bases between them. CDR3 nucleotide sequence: TGTGCCAGCAGCGATAGCACCCCCCGGGGGTGGACCCAGAGCACAGATACGCAGTATTTT. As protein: CASSDSTPRGWTQSTDTQYF.

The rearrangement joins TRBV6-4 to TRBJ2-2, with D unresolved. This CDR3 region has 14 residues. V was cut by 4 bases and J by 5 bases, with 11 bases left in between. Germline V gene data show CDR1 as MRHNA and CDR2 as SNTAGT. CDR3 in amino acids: CASSVSEETGELFF. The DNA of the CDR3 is TGTGCCAGCAGTGTGAGTGAGGAGACCGGGGAGCTGTTTTTT.

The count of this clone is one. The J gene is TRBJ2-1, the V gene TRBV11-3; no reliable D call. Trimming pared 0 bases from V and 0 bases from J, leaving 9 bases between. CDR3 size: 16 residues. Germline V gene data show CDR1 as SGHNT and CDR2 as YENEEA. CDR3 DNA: TGTGCCAGCAGCTTAGATAGCAGGTACTCCTACAATGAGCAGTTCTTC. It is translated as CASSLDSRYSYNEQFF.

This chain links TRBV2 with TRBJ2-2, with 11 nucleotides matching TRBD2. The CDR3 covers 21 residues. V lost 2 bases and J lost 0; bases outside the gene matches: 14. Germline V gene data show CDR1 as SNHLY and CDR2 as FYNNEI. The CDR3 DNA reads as TGTGCCAGCAGTGAAAAATGGCCGATACTAGCGGGAGCCGCGAACACCGGGGAGCTGTTTTTT. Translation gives CASSEKWPILAGAANTGELFF.

The CDR3 loop is CASSPPGAGNTEAFF. CDR3 coding DNA: TGTGCCAGCAGTCCCCCGGGGGCAGGGAACACTGAAGCTTTCTTT. V gene TRBV27 combines with J gene TRBJ1-1, with D perhaps TRBD1 (6 bases). Germline V gene data show CDR1 as MNHEY and CDR2 as SMNVEV (reference sequence). V lost 5 bases and J 1 base, leaving 14 bases between the germline ends. This CDR3 has 15 amino acids.